The 2 T cell receptor beta chains listed next were all sequenced from one sample in a study of blood T cell repertoires in COVID-19. Some clones are missing from TCRdb's copy, which holds only in-frame ones; the method was immunoSEQ multiplex PCR. This table has about 90,000 clones, 76% appearing once. The sample was peripheral blood. Source of these receptors: a man between 65 and 85 years old with acute or convalescent COVID-19.

The genes are TRBV24-1 and TRBJ1-1; 8 nucleotides align to TRBD1. Trimming at V came to 5 bases and at J to 7 bases, leaving 2 bases not matched to a gene. The germline V gene has CDR1 KGHDR and CDR2 SFDVKD. This CDR3 contains 12 residues. Written as DNA, the CDR3 is TGTGCCACCAGTGTTGGGACAGGTGAAGCTTTCTTT. Amino acids: CATSVGTGEAFF.

The table lists this clone with a few counts. The rearrangement uses TRBV10-2 and TRBJ1-2, with 9 bases matching TRBD1. Unmatched junction bases numbered 6, after V lost 6 bases and J lost 1 base. Germline V gene data show CDR1 as WSHSY and CDR2 as SAAADI. The CDR3 has 15 amino acids. DNA for the CDR3: TGCGCCAGCAGCGCCTTGGGACAGGGTAACTATGGCTACACCTTC. Protein product: CASSALGQGNYGYTF.